The entry that follows covers one T cell receptor (beta chain) sequence. Its antigen has not been determined. Qualities for individual bases were not recorded, and no much larger clone is one base off. The time point label, read with the paper, signifies: cells obtained before transplantation from donor or recipient. CD3+CD4+ and CD3+CD8+ populations were FACS-sorted from unstimulated pre-transplant donor and recipient cells taken from spleen or lymph nodes. Per the germline V gene (reference sequence), LNHDA is the CDR1 and SQIVND is the CDR2. At the junction V is shortened by 0 bases and J by 0 bases, with 21 bases in between. From the cysteine up to the phenylalanine, the CDR3 has a length of 19 residues. Only the CDR3 DNA stays, 57 bases, in frame from base 1. The sample originates from a study of graft-versus-host responses after intestinal transplantation (dated by TCRdb to the early 2020s). With respect to the entire study: The transplants that recipients got were multivisceral, liver-intestinal, or isolated intestinal. Graft-versus-host and host-versus-graft alloreactive T cell clones were tracked in the graft, circulation and bone marrow after intestinal transplantation using bulk TCR-beta CDR3 sequencing. Donor T cell macrochimerism was defined as a peak of at least 4% donor T cells among recipient peripheral blood mononuclear cells. Every recipient was given anti-thymocyte globulin induction, then maintenance tacrolimus and steroids for around three years. The cohort enrolled about 23 intestinal transplant recipients, one of whom was a retransplant, and 3 patients without pretransplant specimens were excluded. Rather than going through the commercial service, samples from a few later patients were sequenced in-house on an Illumina MiSeq and processed with MiXCR. To identify alloreactive clones, pre-transplant mixed lymphocyte reaction products were sequenced and then compared with unstimulated pre-transplant donor and recipient T cells. Results and caveats for the whole study, not just this receptor: The relatively low number and heterogeneity of intestinal transplant patients limited the conclusions. Early after transplant, declines in HvG clones were associated with peak levels of circulating GvH clones. GvH clones turned up in recipient bone marrow, with some appearing earlier in ileal mucosa or blood, a pattern consistent with an intestinal mucosal origin. In the allografts of patients with donor T cell macrochimerism, GvH to HvG T cell clonal ratios were high.

Libraries were prepared through the immunoSEQ multiplex PCR assay. For most patients, genomic DNA was isolated using the Qiagen DNeasy Blood and Tissue Kit and was shipped frozen to Adaptive Biotechnologies for TCR sequencing. For most patients, high-throughput TCR-beta CDR3 sequencing of genomic DNA was performed by Adaptive Biotechnologies. Turning to the authors' computational methods: Adaptive's ImmunoSEQ software supplied the TCR sequencing data for under 20 patients, while MiXCR and VDJtools were used to process a few other patients. To correct CD4 versus CD8 sorting errors, sequences present in both subsets at a frequency ratio below 5:1 were removed. CDR3 nucleotide sequences shared between donor and recipient were removed because their origin could not be assigned. To count as alloreactive, a clone needed at least 2-fold expansion over unstimulated cells and a minimum CFSE-low frequency of 0.002% (template counts) or 0.001% (read counts). Clones detected in sequenced pre-transplant spleen, lymph node, or MLR CFSE-low populations of the donor or recipient were defined as mappable. The cumulative frequency of alloreactive clones was calculated as a percentage of all sequences, weighted by copy number. TCRdb holds this immuneACCESS table with in-frame rearrangements only. Some clones are missing; in checked studies, unresolved V genes explain under half, and the rest has no known cause. V, J and clone size are taken as reported in that table, and D and trimming were inferred from the DNA itself. The sample yields roughly 130,000 clones; over 90% were counted once. 0.15% to 0.2% of the sample comes from the top ten.

This chain joins TRBV19 to TRBJ2-7; the D call is possibly TRBD1 or TRBD2, each sharing 5 bases. Sample: unstimulated CD4+ T cells sorted from spleen or lymph node cells, taken before intestinal transplant. The sequence derives from a human donor who received an intestinal transplant. CDR3 loop: CASSIERPLPGTFSYEQYF. The nucleotide sequence is TGTGCCAGTAGTATAGAAAGGCCCCTACCCGGGACCTTCTCCTACGAGCAGTACTTC.